The 21 T cell receptor beta chains reported below all come from one sample, sequenced in a study of CD8+CD57+ T cells in acquired aplastic anemia. It was patients with CD8+CD57+ cell expansion by flow cytometry who were chosen for sequencing. Genomic DNA provided the template from which TCR beta VDJ and CDR3 profiles were obtained. A single record per CDR3 protein comes from TCRdb applying MiXCR to the reads. The sample includes roughly 200,000 distinct CDR3 sequences, approximately 65% of them seen just once. Sequenced material: sorted CD4+, CD8+, or CD8+CD57+ T cells (not recorded which) from PBMCs. The receptors derive from a human donor with aplastic anemia.

The sample holds a few counts of this clonotype. The V call is TRBV7-8, the J call TRBJ2-7, with 8 positions matching TRBD2. This CDR3 has 18 residues. Germline V lookup: CDR1 SGHVS, CDR2 FQNEAQ. V lost 0 bases and J lost 4; bases outside the gene matches: 14. The CDR3: CASSLAEVRTSKLYEQYF. The CDR3 DNA follows: TGTGCCAGCAGCTTAGCAGAGGTCAGGACTAGCAAATTATACGAGCAGTACTTC.

The V gene is TRBV6-5, the J gene TRBJ2-7; D gene unclear. Germline CDR1 is MNHEY and CDR2 is SVGAGI. V lost 5 bases to trimming and J lost 3 bases, with 17 bases between them. The CDR3 is 15 amino acids. The CDR3 sequence is CASSEASPAFYEQYF. DNA of the CDR3: TGTGCCAGCAGTGAAGCCTCCCCCGCATTCTACGAGCAGTACTTC.

The gene calls are TRBV29-1 and TRBJ1-1; TRBD1 agrees at 10 bases. Germline V lookup: CDR1 SQVTM, CDR2 ANQGSEA. V was clipped by 7 bases and J by 3 bases; unmatched bases: 5. The CDR3 totals 13 residues. CDR3 protein: CSDWDRGDTEAFF. The CDR3 nucleotides are TGCAGCGATTGGGACAGGGGCGACACTGAAGCTTTCTTT.

This chain links TRBV7-9 with TRBJ1-4; D ambiguous. CDR1 is SEHNR, CDR2 FQNEAQ, per germline (reference sequence). The germline V and J ends were trimmed by 6 bases and 0 bases, with 11 bases remaining between them. This CDR3 has 15 residues. The chain's CDR3 is CASRSDRATNEKLFF. The CDR3 nucleotides read TGTGCCAGCAGGTCAGATCGTGCAACTAATGAAAAACTGTTTTTT.

The chain is built from TRBV20-1 and TRBJ1-1; D not resolved. The CDR3 spans 15 residues. V lost 1 base and J lost 3, with 15 bases in between. Germline V gene lookup returns CDR1 DFQATT and CDR2 SNEGSKA (reference sequence). CDR3 sequence reads: CSARGLGRTHTEAFF. The CDR3 bases are TGCAGTGCTAGAGGTTTAGGCAGGACCCACACTGAAGCTTTCTTT.

The chain uses TRBV20-1 and TRBJ2-1; 8 bases are a match to TRBD2. The trim removed 1 base at V and 2 bases at J, leaving 4 bases unmatched. The CDR3 sequence is 15 residues long. The germline V gene encodes CDR1 DFQATT and CDR2 SNEGSKA (reference sequence). The CDR3: CSARVGTSAYNEQFF. The CDR3 DNA is TGCAGTGCTAGAGTTGGGACTAGTGCCTACAATGAGCAGTTCTTC.

This rearrangement joins TRBV19 to TRBJ1-5; D gene ambiguous. This CDR3 has 15 residues. The V gene's germline CDR1 is LNHDA and CDR2 SQIVND (reference sequence). Trimming removed 7 bases from V and 5 bases from J, with 18 bases in between. The CDR3 spells CASTTTWGGDQPQHF. The CDR3 DNA is TGTGCCAGTACCACTACATGGGGTGGGGATCAGCCCCAGCATTTT.

This clonotype was counted a few times. The chain has TRBV20-1 and TRBJ2-3, with a tentative D call TRBD2 (6 bases). This CDR3 is 12 amino acids long. Germline values: CDR1 DFQATT, CDR2 SNEGSKA (reference sequence). The V end lost 5 bases, the J end lost 6 bases, and 12 bases lay between the germline ends. CDR3 sequence reads: CSAWGDGDTQYF. The CDR3 DNA reads TGCAGTGCTTGGGGGGACGGCGATACGCAGTATTTT.

The chain recombines TRBV6-1 with TRBJ1-2, with D perhaps TRBD1 (5 bases). Germline V CDR1 and CDR2: MNHNS, SASEGT. The V end lost 5 bases, the J end lost 2 bases, and 9 bases lay between the germline ends. The CDR3 totals 13 residues. CDR3 coding DNA: TGTGCCAGCAGTTACTCAGGGAACTATGGCTACACCTTC. Translation: CASSYSGNYGYTF.

The chain is built from TRBV10-3 and TRBJ2-3, with 9 positions matching TRBD2. There are 16 residues in the CDR3. Germline V gives CDR1 ENHRY, CDR2 SYGVKD. J was trimmed by 0 bases and V by 4 bases; bases with no gene match: 5. DNA for the CDR3: TGTGCCATCAGTGCTCTAGCGGGACCTAGCACAGATACGCAGTATTTT. Protein product: CAISALAGPSTDTQYF.

In nucleotides, the CDR3 is TGTGCCAGCAGCCAAGACGGTACAGGGCGAGGTTATGGCTACACCTTC. It specifies CASSQDGTGRGYGYTF. The chain carries TRBV7-8 and TRBJ1-2; TRBD1 is a possible D gene (6 bases). This CDR3 has 16 residues. Trimming cost V 5 bases and J 5 bases, with 21 bases left between them. Germline CDR1 is SGHVS and CDR2 is FQNEAQ.

The gene calls are TRBV7-9 and TRBJ2-1, with a tentative D call TRBD2 (6 bases). The CDR3 contains 15 residues. Germline V CDR1 and CDR2: SEHNR, FQNEAQ (reference sequence). With 4 bases removed from V and 3 bases from J, the gap between germline ends came to 13 bases. CDR3 nucleotides: TGTGCCAGCAGCTCCACCCGGGACTTCTACAATGAGCAGTTCTTC. Residues: CASSSTRDFYNEQFF.

The rearrangement links TRBV7-2 to TRBJ2-5; possible D gene TRBD1, 6 bases. The CDR3 is made up of 15 amino acids. CDR1 is SGHTA and CDR2 is FQGNSA in the germline V gene. The V end was cut by 2 bases, the J end by 5 bases, with 15 bases between. CDR3 protein: CASSLRQGFGETQYF. Here the CDR3 DNA reads TGTGCCAGCAGCTTACGGCAGGGGTTCGGCGAGACCCAGTACTTC. The full variable domain, completed using reference TRBV7-2 and TRBJ2-5, is GAGVSQSPSNKVTEKGKDVELRCDPISGHTALYWYRQSLGQGLEFLIYFQGNSAPDKSGLPSDRFSAERTGGSVSTLTIQRTQQEDSAVYLCASSLRQGFGETQYFGPGTRLLVL.

The chain has TRBV10-3 and TRBJ1-5; no clear D. The V gene lost 2 bases and the J gene lost 5 bases, with 7 bases spanning the gap. The V gene's germline CDR1 is ENHRY and CDR2 SYGVKD. The CDR3 has 13 residues. The CDR3 region is CAISETKDQPQHF. For the CDR3, the DNA is TGTGCCATCAGTGAGACCAAGGATCAGCCCCAGCATTTT.

This chain joins TRBV7-6 and TRBJ2-1; TRBD2 matches at 13 bases. CDR3 size: 17 residues. Germline V lookup: CDR1 SGHVS, CDR2 FNYEAQ. V lost 5 bases, J lost 4 bases, and 8 bases stayed unmatched. CDR3 sequence: CASSTGLAGAGYNEQFF. The CDR3 bases are TGTGCCAGCAGCACCGGACTAGCGGGAGCGGGTTACAATGAGCAGTTCTTC.

The V gene is TRBV7-6, the J gene TRBJ2-5; weak D call: TRBD2 (6 bases). CDR1 SGHVS and CDR2 FNYEAQ come from the germline V gene. This CDR3 has 12 amino acids. Between the trimmed V and J ends, which lost 5 bases and 13 bases, there was a span of 17 bases. For the CDR3, the DNA is TGTGCCAGCAGCACGACTAGGACCCCAGGGTACTTC. It is translated as CASSTTRTPGYF.

Only a few counts were recorded for this clonotype. This rearrangement joins TRBV20-1 to TRBJ2-7; D is unresolved. Trimming removed 6 bases at V and 1 base at J, with 16 bases between. Germline lookup yields CDR1 DFQATT and CDR2 SNEGSKA (reference sequence). The CDR3 has 14 residues. The CDR3 DNA sequence: TGCAGTGCCTACTCGTCGGCTGTTTCCTACGAGCAGTACTTC. It yields the protein CSAYSSAVSYEQYF.

The chain couples TRBV7-3 to TRBJ1-1, with D possibly TRBD1 on 5 matching bases. V lost 5 bases and J lost 4, with 14 bases in between. The CDR3 runs to 14 residues. In germline, CDR1 is SGHTA, CDR2 FQGTGA. Here the CDR3 reads CASSPDSVGTEAFF. The CDR3 region has the DNA TGTGCCAGCAGCCCAGACAGTGTCGGCACTGAAGCTTTCTTT.

This clonotype has at least ten counts. This chain links TRBV11-3 with TRBJ2-7; no definite D call. Trimming removed 0 bases from V and 4 bases from J, with 10 bases in between. This CDR3 comprises 14 residues. CDR1 is SGHNT and CDR2 is YENEEA in the germline V gene. The CDR3 sequence: CASSLDLDLYEQYF. For the CDR3, the DNA is TGTGCCAGCAGCTTAGATCTTGACCTATACGAGCAGTACTTC.

V usage is TRBV5-1 and J usage is TRBJ2-5; 7 bases agree with TRBD2. The CDR3 is made up of 14 amino acids. Looked up from germline, CDR1 is SGHRS and CDR2 is YFSETQ. The V gene end was trimmed by 0 bases and the J gene end by 6 bases; junction bases not matched to a gene: 5. The chain's CDR3 is CASSLVRGKKTQYF. CDR3 DNA sequence: TGCGCCAGCAGCTTGGTGCGGGGGAAGAAGACCCAGTACTTC.

V and J are TRBV29-1 and TRBJ1-4; 9 bases align to TRBD1. Germline-derived CDR1 and CDR2 are SQVTM and ANQGSEA. CDR3 size: 13 residues. V shed 3 bases, J shed 7 bases, and the junction held 3 bases outside the gene matches. This CDR3 is CSVDGQGTEKLFF. CDR3 nucleotide sequence: TGCAGCGTTGATGGACAGGGGACTGAAAAACTGTTTTTT.